This TCR beta chain emerged from a study of control samples from healthy donors and cancer patients. Clones were read by immunoSEQ multiplex PCR, and TCRdb kept only the in-frame ones, dropping some. The data show 260,000 or so clones, with about 80% seen just once and more than 10% held by the top ten. This CDR3 contains 12 residues. The V gene's germline CDR1 is MGHDK and CDR2 SYGVNS. Trimming cost V 8 bases and J 2 bases, with 9 bases left between them. This clonotype was obtained from a woman aged 60 to 75 with lung cancer. The genes are TRBV25-1 and TRBJ1-2; D call uncertain. What was sequenced was PBMCs. The CDR3 region is CASGGVNYGYTF. The DNA for the CDR3 is TGTGCCAGCGGTGGGGTAAACTATGGCTACACCTTC.